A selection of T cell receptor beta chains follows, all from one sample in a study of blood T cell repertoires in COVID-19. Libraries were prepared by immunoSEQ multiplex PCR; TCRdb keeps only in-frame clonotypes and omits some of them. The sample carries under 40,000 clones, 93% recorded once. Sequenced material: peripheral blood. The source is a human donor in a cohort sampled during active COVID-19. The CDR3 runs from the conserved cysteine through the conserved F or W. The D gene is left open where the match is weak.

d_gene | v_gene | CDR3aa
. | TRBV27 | CASSSYYEQYF
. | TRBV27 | CASRVRGPTDTQYF
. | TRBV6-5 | CASSYGSGAPNTEAFF
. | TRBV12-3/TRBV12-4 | CASSPGQHYGYTF
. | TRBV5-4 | CASSPTGTGTGELFF
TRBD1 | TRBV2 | CASSGTGGTGELFF
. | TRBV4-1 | CASSQVGQGLAAFF
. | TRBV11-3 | CASSLFSGSTDTQYF
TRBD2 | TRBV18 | CASSPPGLAGGGDTQYF
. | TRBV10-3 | CAISETLAYGYTF
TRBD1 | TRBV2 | CASSLLLGSDRDGEKLFF
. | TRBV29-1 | CSVDSLGGAFF
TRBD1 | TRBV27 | CASSQRGTGLGNGQFF
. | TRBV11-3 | CASSPGGGAFNNEQFF
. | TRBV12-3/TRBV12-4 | CASSLIDTQYF
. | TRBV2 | CASMMLGRTDTQYF
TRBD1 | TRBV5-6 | CASSSGQVNTGELFF
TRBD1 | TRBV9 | CASSPRQGSNYGYTF
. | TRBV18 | CASSRSARGGNEQFF
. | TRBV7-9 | CASSLWPDNQPQHF
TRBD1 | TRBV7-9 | CASSLVPGQGSSNQPQHF
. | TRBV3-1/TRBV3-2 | CASSQERGKLFF
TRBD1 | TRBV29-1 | CSVEGRDRGLSNEQFF
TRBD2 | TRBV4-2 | CASSQVVGEGGELFF
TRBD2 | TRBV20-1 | CSASTVRLAGFSTDTQYF
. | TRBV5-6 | CASSSLKGGGNTIYF
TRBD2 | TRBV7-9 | CASSNPNSGGANIQYF
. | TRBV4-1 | CASSQGFNYEQYF
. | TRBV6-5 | CASRRGVTEKLFF
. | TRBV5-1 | CASSLNGRVYEQYF
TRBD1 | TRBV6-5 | CASSLQGAANYGYTF
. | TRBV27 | CASVARASYNEQFF
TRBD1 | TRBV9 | CASNGKRDRGSGNTIYF
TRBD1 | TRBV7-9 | CASSLAGAGGPHWSQYF
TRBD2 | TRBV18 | CASSPPPAGAQETQYF
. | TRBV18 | CASSLAGPPVGEKLFF
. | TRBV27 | CASSLSRTRLDNSPLHF
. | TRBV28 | CASSLSYRGGDTEAFF
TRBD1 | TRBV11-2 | CASRQGVENEKLFF
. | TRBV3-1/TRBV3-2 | CASSQDQNQKLFF
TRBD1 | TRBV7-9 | CASSLGPGQGSNEKLFF
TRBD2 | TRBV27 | CASTMTSGASNTGELFF
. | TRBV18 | CASSRLPGDEQFF
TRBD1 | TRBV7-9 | CASSPAPRDRVGINYGYTF
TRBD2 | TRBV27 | CASSPLGAGGKNIQYF
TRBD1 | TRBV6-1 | CASSEEGAGGSKLFF
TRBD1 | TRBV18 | CASSPSTGVNTEAFF
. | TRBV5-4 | CASSFLQPNTGELFF
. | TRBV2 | CASSVSGMNTEAFF